This TCR beta chain was obtained from a study of graft-versus-host responses after intestinal transplantation. Study context: Recipients underwent multivisceral, liver-intestinal, or isolated intestinal transplants. Anti-thymocyte globulin served as induction for all recipients, who then took tacrolimus and steroids for about 3 years. Points from the study as a whole: The authors found GvH clones in recipient marrow, some appearing first in ileum or blood.

Concerning this clone itself: Its antigen is not known. The same CDR3 can be traced to other DNA sequences in this sample.

The length of the CDR3 is 14 residues. Germline V gives CDR1 SGDLS, CDR2 YYNGEE. Trimming took 0 bases from V and 3 from J, leaving 8 bases between them. Repertoires were generated with immunoSEQ multiplex PCR, while TCRdb's copy carries only in-frame clones and drops some. The table lists over 65,000 clones, 91% of them singletons. This sample comprised unstimulated CD4+ T cells sorted from spleen or lymph node cells, obtained before intestinal transplant. This sequence was found in a human donor who received an intestinal transplant. V is TRBV9 and J is TRBJ2-3; tentative D call: TRBD2 (6 bases). Here the CDR3 reads CASSVVGGTDTQYF. The CDR3 bases are TGTGCCAGCAGCGTAGTCGGAGGGACAGATACGCAGTATTTT.